Shown below are 10 T cell receptor beta chains from a single sample sequenced in a study of T-cell memory formation after mild COVID-19 listed by TCRdb under 2021. Libraries came from 5' RACE. TCRdb lists the instrument as Illumina NovaSeq 6000. TCRdb handled the public reads itself, with Q25 trimming in fastp and clone calling in MiXCR, and kept productive beta chains. Rows matching on CDR3 protein sequence are summarized as one entry with the most common DNA and genes. The sample table contains about 270,000 distinct CDR3 sequences; only one count was recorded for roughly 15% of them. Approximately 25% of the sample is taken by the ten largest. Sequencing was done on a sample of PBMCs or a T cell subset sorted from them (not recorded which). Source of these receptors: a man younger than 30 who had mild COVID-19 (a few samples of this study predate the infection). The sample titles of this study are shuffled in the database, so cell type and time point are left out; the donor was told from shared clones.

The chain has TRBV4-1 and TRBJ2-7; D is unclear. V was shortened by 1 base and J by 0 bases, with 10 bases between the two germline ends. Germline CDR1 and CDR2: MGHRA and YSYEKL. CDR3 length: 15 amino acids. The CDR3 DNA reads TGCGCCAGCAGCCAAGGTGCCCTTAACTCCTACGAGCAGTACTTC. This sequence encodes CASSQGALNSYEQYF.

In this sample, this clonotype turned up a few times. V gene TRBV20-1 combines with J gene TRBJ2-5; D is unresolved. Germline assignment: CDR1 DFQATT and CDR2 SNEGSKA (reference sequence). The germline V and J ends were trimmed by 2 bases and 9 bases, with 10 bases remaining between them. The CDR3 has 11 residues. The CDR3 spells CSARTPTAQYF. In DNA form, the CDR3 reads TGCAGTGCTAGAACTCCTACGGCCCAGTACTTC.

The V and J genes are TRBV4-1 and TRBJ2-7; the D is unclear. The germline gives CDR1 MGHRA, CDR2 YSYEKL. The V end was cut by 4 bases, the J end by 3 bases, with 13 bases between. CDR3 length: 14 amino acids. As DNA, the CDR3 is TGCGCCAGCAGCCCAGGAGAATGGAGCTACGAGCAGTACTTC. It yields the protein CASSPGEWSYEQYF.

This clonotype has a handful of counts. The chain is built from TRBV20-1 and TRBJ2-2; 9 bases are a match to TRBD2. CDR1 and CDR2 from the germline V gene are DFQATT and SNEGSKA (reference sequence). The length of the CDR3 is 14 residues. The V and J ends lost 6 bases and 4 bases, in that order; junction bases with no gene match: 6. This chain's CDR3 is CSANSGGLTGELFF. Here the CDR3 DNA reads TGCAGTGCCAATAGCGGGGGCCTCACCGGGGAGCTGTTTTTT.

The sample holds a few counts of this clonotype. This chain joins TRBV6-2 or TRBV6-3 and TRBJ2-1; D may be TRBD2 (6 bases). Germline lookup yields CDR1 MNHEY and CDR2 SVGEGT. V lost 4 bases and J 12 bases, leaving 13 bases between the germline ends. CDR3 length: 12 residues. This chain's CDR3 is CASSFERVRQFF. The CDR3 DNA reads as TGTGCCAGCAGTTTCGAGCGGGTGAGGCAGTTCTTC.

The chain couples TRBV7-3 to TRBJ2-3; weak D call: TRBD2 (7 bases). This CDR3 is 15 amino acids long. Per the germline V gene, CDR1 is SGHTA and CDR2 is FQGTGA. V gave up 4 bases and J gave up 4 bases, with 15 bases separating them. The CDR3 nucleotides are TGTGCCAGCAGCTCAAACTCGGGGGGCGCAGATACGCAGTATTTT. It translates to CASSSNSGGADTQYF.

This clonotype was detected a few times. The chain combines TRBV4-3 with TRBJ2-7; no clear D. The CDR3 loop spans 14 amino acids. Per germline, CDR1 LGHNA and CDR2 YSLEER. With 6 bases removed from V and 0 bases from J, the gap between germline ends came to 12 bases. In DNA, the CDR3 is TGCGCCAGCAGGCCTGGCGCGAGCTCCTACGAGCAGTACTTC. Amino acid sequence: CASRPGASSYEQYF.

This chain links TRBV7-2 with TRBJ1-5; D uncertain. The germline V gene encodes CDR1 SGHTA and CDR2 FQGNSA. Trimming shortened V by 2 bases and J by 7 bases, and 9 bases separated the two germline ends. This CDR3 is built from 13 residues. In DNA form, the CDR3 reads TGTGCCAGCAGCTTATTGTGGCAGCAGCCCCAGCATTTT. This codes for CASSLLWQQPQHF.

This clonotype was detected many times. The V and J genes are TRBV7-2 and TRBJ1-2, with a weak D call TRBD1 (5 bases). The V end was cut by 5 bases, the J end by 8 bases, with 21 bases between. Germline CDR1 and CDR2: SGHTA and FQGNSA. CDR3 length: 15 amino acids. CDR3 amino acids: CASSRLLSAEGGYTF. The CDR3 region has the DNA TGTGCCAGCAGCAGGTTATTGTCAGCCGAGGGGGGCTACACCTTC.

This clonotype turned up a few times. The chain uses TRBV29-1 and TRBJ2-7; D is ambiguous. The CDR3 totals 13 residues. The germline V gene encodes CDR1 SQVTM and CDR2 ANQGSEA. Trimming removed 0 bases at V and 2 bases at J, with 8 bases between. CDR3 DNA sequence: TGCAGCGTTGAAGATCGGTTTACCTACGAGCAGTACTTC. It translates to CSVEDRFTYEQYF.